One T cell receptor beta chain is described in this entry. Its antigen is still unknown. These data come from a study of graft-versus-host responses after intestinal transplantation. The wider study: Recipients obtained multivisceral, liver-intestinal, or isolated intestinal transplants. Induction using anti-thymocyte globulin, followed by tacrolimus and steroids for approximately three years, was given to all recipients. Broader study findings: Within allografts, high graft-versus-host to host-versus-graft clonal ratios were seen among patients with graft-donor T cell macrochimerism. GvH clones turned up in recipient marrow; some had shown up first in ileum or blood.

The repertoire was sequenced with immunoSEQ multiplex PCR; TCRdb's copy has only in-frame clones and lacks some. The sample shows approximately 90,000 clones, just over 90% of them seen only once. This CDR3 spans 12 amino acids. CDR1 is SEHNR and CDR2 is FQNEAQ in the germline V gene (reference sequence). The V gene end was trimmed by 4 bases and the J gene end by 6 bases; junction bases not matched to a gene: 2. The genes are TRBV7-9 and TRBJ2-7, with 8 bases identical to TRBD1. The specimen comprised unstimulated CD8+ T cells sorted from spleen or lymph node cells, sampled before intestinal transplant. The TCR was taken from a human donor who received an intestinal transplant. The CDR3 bases are TGTGCCAGCAGCTCGGACAGGGTCGAGCAGTACTTC. Protein: CASSSDRVEQYF.